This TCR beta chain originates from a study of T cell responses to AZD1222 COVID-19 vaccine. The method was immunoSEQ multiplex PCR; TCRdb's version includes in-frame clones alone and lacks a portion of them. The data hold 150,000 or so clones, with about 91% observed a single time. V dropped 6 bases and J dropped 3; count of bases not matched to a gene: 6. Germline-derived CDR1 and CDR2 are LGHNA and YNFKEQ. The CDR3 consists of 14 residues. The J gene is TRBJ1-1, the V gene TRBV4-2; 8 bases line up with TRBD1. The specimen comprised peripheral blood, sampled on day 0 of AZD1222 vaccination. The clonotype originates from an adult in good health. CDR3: CASRQDRVHTEAFF. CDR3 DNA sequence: TGTGCCAGCAGACAGGACAGGGTGCACACTGAAGCTTTCTTT.